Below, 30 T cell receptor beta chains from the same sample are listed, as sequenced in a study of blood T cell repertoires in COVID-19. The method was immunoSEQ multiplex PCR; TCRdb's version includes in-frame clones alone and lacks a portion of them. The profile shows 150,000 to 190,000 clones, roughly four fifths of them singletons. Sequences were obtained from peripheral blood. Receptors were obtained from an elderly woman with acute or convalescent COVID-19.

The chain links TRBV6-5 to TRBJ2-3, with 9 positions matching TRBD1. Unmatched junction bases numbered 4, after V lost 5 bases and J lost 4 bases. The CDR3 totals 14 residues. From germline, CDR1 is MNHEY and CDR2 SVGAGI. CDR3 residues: CASSPRTGADTQYF. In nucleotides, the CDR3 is TGTGCCAGCAGTCCACGGACAGGGGCAGATACGCAGTATTTT.

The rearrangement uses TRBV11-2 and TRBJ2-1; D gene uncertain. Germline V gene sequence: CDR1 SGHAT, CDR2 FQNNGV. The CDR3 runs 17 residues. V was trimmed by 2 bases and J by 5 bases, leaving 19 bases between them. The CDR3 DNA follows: TGTGCCAGCAGCTTATACTATAGCCGCAAAACTAACAATGAGCAGTTCTTC. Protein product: CASSLYYSRKTNNEQFF.

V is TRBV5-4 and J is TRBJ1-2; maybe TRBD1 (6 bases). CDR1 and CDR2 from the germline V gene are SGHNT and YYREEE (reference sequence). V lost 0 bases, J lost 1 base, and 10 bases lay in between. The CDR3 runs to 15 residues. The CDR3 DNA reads TGTGCCAGCAGCTTGGCCGGGGGGCTTAACTATGGCTACACCTTC. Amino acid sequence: CASSLAGGLNYGYTF.

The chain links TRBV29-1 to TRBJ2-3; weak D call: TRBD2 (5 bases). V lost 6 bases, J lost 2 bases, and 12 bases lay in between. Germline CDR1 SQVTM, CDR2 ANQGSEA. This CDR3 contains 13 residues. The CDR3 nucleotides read TGCAGCGTCCTCGGACTCATCACAGATACGCAGTATTTT. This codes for CSVLGLITDTQYF.

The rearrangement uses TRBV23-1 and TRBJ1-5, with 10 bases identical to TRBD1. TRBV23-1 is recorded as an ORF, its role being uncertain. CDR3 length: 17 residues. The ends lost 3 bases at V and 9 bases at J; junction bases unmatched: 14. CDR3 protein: CASSQTGTGEGLGPQHF. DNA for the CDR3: TGCGCCAGCAGTCAGACCGGGACAGGGGAGGGCCTTGGGCCCCAGCATTTT.

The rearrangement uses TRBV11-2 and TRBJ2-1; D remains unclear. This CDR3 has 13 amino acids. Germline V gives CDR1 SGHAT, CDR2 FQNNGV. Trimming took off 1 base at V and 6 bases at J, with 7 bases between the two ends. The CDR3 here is CASSLGVVNEQFF. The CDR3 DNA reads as TGTGCCAGCAGCTTAGGTGTAGTCAATGAGCAGTTCTTC.

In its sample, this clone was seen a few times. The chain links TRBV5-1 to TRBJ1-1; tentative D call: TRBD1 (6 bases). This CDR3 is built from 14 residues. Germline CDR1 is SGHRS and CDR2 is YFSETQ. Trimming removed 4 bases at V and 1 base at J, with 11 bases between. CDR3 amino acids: CASSARTANTEAFF. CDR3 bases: TGCGCCAGCAGCGCTCGGACAGCGAACACTGAAGCTTTCTTT.

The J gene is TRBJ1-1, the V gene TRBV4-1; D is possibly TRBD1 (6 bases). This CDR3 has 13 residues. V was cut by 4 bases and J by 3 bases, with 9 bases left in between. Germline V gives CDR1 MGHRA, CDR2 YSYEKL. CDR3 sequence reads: CASSRGGHTEAFF. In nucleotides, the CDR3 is TGCGCCAGCAGCCGAGGGGGACACACTGAAGCTTTCTTT.

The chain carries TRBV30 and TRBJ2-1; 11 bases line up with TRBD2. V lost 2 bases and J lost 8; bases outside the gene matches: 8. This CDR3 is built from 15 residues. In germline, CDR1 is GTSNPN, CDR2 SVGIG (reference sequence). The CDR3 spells CAWSFQTSGADEQFF. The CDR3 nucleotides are TGTGCCTGGAGTTTTCAGACTAGCGGGGCCGATGAGCAGTTCTTC.

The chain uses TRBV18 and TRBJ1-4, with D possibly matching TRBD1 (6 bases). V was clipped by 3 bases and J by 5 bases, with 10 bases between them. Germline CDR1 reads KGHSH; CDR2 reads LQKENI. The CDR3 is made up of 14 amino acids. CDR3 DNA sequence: TGTGCCAGCTCACCGACAGGCCTAAATGAAAAACTGTTTTTT. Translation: CASSPTGLNEKLFF. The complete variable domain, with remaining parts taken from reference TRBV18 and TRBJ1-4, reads NAGVMQNPRHLVRRRGQEARLRCSPMKGHSHVYWYRQLPEEGLKFMVYLQKENIIDESGMPKERFSAEFPKEGPSILRIQQVVRGDSAAYFCASSPTGLNEKLFFGSGTQLSVL.

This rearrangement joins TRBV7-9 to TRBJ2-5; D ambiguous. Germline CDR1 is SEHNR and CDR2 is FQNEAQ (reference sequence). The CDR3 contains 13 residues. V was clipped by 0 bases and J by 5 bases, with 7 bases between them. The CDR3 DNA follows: TGTGCCAGCAGCTTAGCACCCCAGGAGACCCAGTACTTC. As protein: CASSLAPQETQYF.

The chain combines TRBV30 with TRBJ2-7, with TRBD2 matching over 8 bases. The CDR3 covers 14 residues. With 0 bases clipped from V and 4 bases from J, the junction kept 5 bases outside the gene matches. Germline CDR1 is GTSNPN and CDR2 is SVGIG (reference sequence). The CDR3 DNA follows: TGTGCCTGGAGTGTGCCGGGGGGGCCTTACGAGCAGTACTTC. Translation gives CAWSVPGGPYEQYF.

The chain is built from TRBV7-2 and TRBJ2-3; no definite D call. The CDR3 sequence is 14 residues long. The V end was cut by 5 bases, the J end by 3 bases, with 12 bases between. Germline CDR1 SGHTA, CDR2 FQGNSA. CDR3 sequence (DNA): TGTGCCAGCAGCCCCCGCGCCGTGACAGATACGCAGTATTTT. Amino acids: CASSPRAVTDTQYF.

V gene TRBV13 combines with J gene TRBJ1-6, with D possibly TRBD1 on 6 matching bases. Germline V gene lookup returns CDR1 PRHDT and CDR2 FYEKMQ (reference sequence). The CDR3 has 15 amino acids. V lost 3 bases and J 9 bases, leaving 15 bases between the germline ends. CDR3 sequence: CASSFRQADFSPLHF. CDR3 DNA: TGTGCCAGCAGCTTTCGACAGGCTGATTTTTCACCCCTCCACTTT.

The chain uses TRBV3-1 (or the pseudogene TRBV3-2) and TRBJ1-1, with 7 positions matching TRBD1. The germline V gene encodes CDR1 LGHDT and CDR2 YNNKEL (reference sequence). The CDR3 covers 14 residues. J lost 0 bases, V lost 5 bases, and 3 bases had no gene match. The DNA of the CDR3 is TGTGCCAGCAGCAAGGGACAGTTGAACACTGAAGCTTTCTTT. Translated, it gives CASSKGQLNTEAFF.

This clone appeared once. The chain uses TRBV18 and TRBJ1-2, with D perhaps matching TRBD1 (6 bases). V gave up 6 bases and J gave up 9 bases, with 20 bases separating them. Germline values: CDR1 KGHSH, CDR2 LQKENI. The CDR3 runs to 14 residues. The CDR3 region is CASSPGSLTGSYTF. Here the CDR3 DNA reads TGTGCCAGCTCCCCCGGTAGCCTGACAGGAAGCTACACCTTC.

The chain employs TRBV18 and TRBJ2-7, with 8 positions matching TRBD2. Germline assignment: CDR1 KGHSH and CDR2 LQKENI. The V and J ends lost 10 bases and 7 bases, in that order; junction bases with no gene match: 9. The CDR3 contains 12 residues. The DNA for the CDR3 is TGTGCCACCTCGGGGGGGGGACGTGAGCAGTACTTC. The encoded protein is CATSGGGREQYF.

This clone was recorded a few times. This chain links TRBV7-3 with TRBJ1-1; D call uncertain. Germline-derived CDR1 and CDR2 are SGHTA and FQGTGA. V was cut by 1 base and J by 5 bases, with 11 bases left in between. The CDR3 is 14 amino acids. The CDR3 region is CASSLMPAGTEAFF. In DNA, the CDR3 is TGTGCCAGCAGCTTAATGCCCGCGGGAACTGAAGCTTTCTTT.

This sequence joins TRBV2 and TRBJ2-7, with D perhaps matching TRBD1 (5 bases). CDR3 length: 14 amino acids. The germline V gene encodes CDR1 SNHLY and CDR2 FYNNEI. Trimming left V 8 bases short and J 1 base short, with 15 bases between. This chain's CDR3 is CASLPGPGSYEQYF. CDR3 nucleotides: TGTGCCAGCCTTCCAGGGCCAGGGTCCTACGAGCAGTACTTC.

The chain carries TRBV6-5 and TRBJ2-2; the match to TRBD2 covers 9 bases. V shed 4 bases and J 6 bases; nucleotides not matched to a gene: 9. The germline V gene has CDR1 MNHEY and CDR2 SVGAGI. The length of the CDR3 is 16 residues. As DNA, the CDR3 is TGTGCCAGCAGTTTATTTAGGACTAGCGTAGCCGGGGAGCTGTTTTTT. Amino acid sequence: CASSLFRTSVAGELFF.

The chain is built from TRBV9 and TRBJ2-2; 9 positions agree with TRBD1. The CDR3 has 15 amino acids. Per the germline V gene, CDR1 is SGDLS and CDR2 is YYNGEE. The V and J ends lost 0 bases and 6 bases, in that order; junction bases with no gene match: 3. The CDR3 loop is CASSVGQGVPGELFF. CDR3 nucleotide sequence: TGTGCCAGCAGCGTAGGACAGGGGGTACCCGGGGAGCTGTTTTTT.

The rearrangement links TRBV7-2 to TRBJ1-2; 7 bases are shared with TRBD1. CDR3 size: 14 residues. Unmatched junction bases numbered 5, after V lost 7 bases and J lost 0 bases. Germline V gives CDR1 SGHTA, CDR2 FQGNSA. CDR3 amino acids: CASTVQGTNYGYTF. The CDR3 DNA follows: TGTGCCAGCACCGTACAGGGGACTAACTATGGCTACACCTTC.

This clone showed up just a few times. The CDR3 DNA follows: TGTGCCAGCAGCTCGACTAGCGGAGTTGGGGATGAGCAGTTCTTC. Translation: CASSSTSGVGDEQFF. The V call is TRBV7-3, the J call TRBJ2-1, with 9 bases matching TRBD2. The CDR3 has 15 amino acids. The V and J ends lost 4 bases and 8 bases, in that order; junction bases with no gene match: 9. Germline CDR1 and CDR2: SGHTA and FQGTGA. Looking up the rest from reference TRBV7-3 and TRBJ2-1 gives the full variable domain: GAGVSQTPSNKVTEKGKYVELRCDPISGHTALYWYRQSLGQGPEFLIYFQGTGAADDSGLPNDRFFAVRPEGSVSTLKIQRTERGDSAVYLCASSSTSGVGDEQFFGPGTRLTVL.

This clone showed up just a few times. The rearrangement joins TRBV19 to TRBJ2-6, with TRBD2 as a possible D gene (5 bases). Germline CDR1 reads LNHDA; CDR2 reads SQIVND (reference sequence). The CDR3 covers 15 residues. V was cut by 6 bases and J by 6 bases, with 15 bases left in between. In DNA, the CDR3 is TGTGCCAGTAGCGGGGTACCACTGGCGGCCAACGTCCTGACTTTC. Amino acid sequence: CASSGVPLAANVLTF.

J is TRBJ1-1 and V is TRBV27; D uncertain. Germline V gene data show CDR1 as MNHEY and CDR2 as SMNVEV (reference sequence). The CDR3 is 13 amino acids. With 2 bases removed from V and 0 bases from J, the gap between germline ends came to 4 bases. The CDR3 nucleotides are TGTGCCAGCAGTTTACAGTTGAACACTGAAGCTTTCTTT. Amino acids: CASSLQLNTEAFF.

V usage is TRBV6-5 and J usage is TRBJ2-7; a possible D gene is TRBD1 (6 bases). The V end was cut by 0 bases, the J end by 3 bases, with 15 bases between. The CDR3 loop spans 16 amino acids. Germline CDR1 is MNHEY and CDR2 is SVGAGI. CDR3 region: CASSYSVGVGGYEQYF. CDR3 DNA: TGTGCCAGCAGTTACTCGGTGGGGGTAGGGGGCTACGAGCAGTACTTC.

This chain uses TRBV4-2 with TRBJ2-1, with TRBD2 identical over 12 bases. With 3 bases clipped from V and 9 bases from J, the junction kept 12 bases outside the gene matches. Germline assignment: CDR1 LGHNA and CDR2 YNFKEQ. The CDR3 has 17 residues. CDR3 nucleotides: TGTGCCAGCAGCCACCCACCGGCTAGCGGGGGGGCCGGTGAGCAGTTCTTC. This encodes CASSHPPASGGAGEQFF.

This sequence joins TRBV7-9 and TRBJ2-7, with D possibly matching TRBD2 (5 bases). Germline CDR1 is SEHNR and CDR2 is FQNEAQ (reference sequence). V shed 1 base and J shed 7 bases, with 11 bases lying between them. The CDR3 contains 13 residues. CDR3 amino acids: CASSLGETGEQYF. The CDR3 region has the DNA TGTGCCAGCAGCTTAGGTGAGACGGGAGAGCAGTACTTC.

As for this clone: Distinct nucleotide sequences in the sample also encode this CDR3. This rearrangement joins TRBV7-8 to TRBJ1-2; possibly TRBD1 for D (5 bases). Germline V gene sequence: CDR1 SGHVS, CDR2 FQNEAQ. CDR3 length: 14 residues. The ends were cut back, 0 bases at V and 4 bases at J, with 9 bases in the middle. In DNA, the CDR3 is TGTGCCAGCAGCTTAGCTGAGACAGCCTATGGCTACACCTTC. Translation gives CASSLAETAYGYTF.

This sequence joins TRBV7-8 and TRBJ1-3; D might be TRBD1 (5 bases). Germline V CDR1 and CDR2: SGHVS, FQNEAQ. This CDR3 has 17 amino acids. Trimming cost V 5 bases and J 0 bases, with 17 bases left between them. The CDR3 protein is CASSLIKTGYSGNTIYF. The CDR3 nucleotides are TGTGCCAGCAGCCTCATAAAAACAGGATACTCTGGAAACACCATATATTTT.